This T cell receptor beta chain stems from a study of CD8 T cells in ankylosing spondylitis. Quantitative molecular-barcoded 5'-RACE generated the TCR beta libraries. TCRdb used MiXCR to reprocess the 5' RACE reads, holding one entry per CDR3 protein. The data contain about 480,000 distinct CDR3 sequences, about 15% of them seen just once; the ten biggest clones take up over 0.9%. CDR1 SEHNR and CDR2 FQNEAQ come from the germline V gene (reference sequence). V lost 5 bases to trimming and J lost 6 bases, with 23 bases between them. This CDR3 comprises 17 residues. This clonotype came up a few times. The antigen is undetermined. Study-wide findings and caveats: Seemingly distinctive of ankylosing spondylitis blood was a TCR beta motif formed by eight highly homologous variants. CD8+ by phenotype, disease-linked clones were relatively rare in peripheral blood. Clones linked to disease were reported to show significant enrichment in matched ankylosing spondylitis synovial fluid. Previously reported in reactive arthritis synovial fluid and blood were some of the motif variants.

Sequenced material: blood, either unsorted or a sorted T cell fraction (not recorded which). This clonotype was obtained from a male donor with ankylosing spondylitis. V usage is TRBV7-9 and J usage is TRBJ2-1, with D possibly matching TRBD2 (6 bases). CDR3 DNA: TGTGCCAGCAGCGCCCAGGGTGGGGGGAGTCTGGGCAATGAGCAGTTCTTC. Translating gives CASSAQGGGSLGNEQFF.